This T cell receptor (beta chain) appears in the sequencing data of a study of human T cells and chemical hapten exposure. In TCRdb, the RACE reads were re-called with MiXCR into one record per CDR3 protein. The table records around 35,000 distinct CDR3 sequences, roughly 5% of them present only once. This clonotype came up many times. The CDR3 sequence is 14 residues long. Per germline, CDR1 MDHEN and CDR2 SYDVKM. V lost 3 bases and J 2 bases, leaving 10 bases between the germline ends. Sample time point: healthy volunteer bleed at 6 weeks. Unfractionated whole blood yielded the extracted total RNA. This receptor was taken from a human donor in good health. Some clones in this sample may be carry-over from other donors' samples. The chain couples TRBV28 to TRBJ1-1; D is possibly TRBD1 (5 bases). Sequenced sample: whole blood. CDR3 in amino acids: CASSFRVTNTEAFF. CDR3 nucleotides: TGTGCCAGCAGTTTCAGGGTTACCAACACTGAAGCTTTCTTT.